This TCR beta chain comes out of a study of early T cells in non-severe SARS-CoV-2 infection. The CDR3 sequence is 14 residues long. Trimming took off 0 bases at V and 1 base at J, with 7 bases between the two ends. CDR1 and CDR2 from the germline V gene are SGHRS and YFSETQ. Each CDR3 protein is one row after TCRdb ran MiXCR on the 5' RACE reads. The table shows fewer than 80,000 distinct CDR3 sequences, with 4.6% occurring only once. Ten or more counts support this clonotype. The clonotype comes from an adult who was a healthcare worker with PCR-confirmed SARS-CoV-2 infection or an uninfected control (not recorded which). The donor label of this sample is uncertain. The specimen comprised whole blood, sampled at baseline. This chain links TRBV5-1 with TRBJ1-1; D is undetermined. CDR3 sequence reads: CASSLVARNTEAFF. CDR3 bases: TGCGCCAGCAGCTTGGTAGCTAGGAACACTGAAGCTTTCTTT.